The T cell receptor beta chain under discussion was sequenced for a study of human T cells and chemical hapten exposure. Using its own MiXCR run on the RACE reads, TCRdb lists one record per CDR3 protein. Of about 380,000 distinct CDR3 sequences in the sample, around 5.5% were seen once. Time point defined: pre-sensitization, week 0. Treatment reported: therapeutic diphenylcyclopropenone sensitization with weekly scalp DPC. Total RNA was isolated from whole blood that had not been fractionated. The CDR3 has 13 amino acids. V shed 6 bases, J shed 5 bases, and the junction held 7 bases outside the gene matches. Germline CDR1 is SGHRS and CDR2 is YFSETQ. This clonotype was counted at least ten times.

V and J are TRBV5-1 and TRBJ2-5; 7 bases are a match to TRBD2. The material was whole blood, obtained in connection with sensitization to the hapten diphenylcyclopropenone (DPC). The receptor was derived from a woman aged 45-59 years with alopecia areata. Some clones in this sample may be carry-over from other donors' samples. The CDR3 spells CASTREPKETQYF. CDR3 sequence (DNA): TGCGCCAGCACGCGGGAGCCTAAGGAGACCCAGTACTTC. Full variable domain (outside the CDR3, taken from reference TRBV5-1 and TRBJ2-5): KAGVTQTPRYLIKTRGQQVTLSCSPISGHRSVSWYQQTPGQGLQFLFEYFSETQRNKGNFPGRFSGRQFSNSRSEMNVSTLELGDSALYLCASTREPKETQYFGPGTRLLVL.